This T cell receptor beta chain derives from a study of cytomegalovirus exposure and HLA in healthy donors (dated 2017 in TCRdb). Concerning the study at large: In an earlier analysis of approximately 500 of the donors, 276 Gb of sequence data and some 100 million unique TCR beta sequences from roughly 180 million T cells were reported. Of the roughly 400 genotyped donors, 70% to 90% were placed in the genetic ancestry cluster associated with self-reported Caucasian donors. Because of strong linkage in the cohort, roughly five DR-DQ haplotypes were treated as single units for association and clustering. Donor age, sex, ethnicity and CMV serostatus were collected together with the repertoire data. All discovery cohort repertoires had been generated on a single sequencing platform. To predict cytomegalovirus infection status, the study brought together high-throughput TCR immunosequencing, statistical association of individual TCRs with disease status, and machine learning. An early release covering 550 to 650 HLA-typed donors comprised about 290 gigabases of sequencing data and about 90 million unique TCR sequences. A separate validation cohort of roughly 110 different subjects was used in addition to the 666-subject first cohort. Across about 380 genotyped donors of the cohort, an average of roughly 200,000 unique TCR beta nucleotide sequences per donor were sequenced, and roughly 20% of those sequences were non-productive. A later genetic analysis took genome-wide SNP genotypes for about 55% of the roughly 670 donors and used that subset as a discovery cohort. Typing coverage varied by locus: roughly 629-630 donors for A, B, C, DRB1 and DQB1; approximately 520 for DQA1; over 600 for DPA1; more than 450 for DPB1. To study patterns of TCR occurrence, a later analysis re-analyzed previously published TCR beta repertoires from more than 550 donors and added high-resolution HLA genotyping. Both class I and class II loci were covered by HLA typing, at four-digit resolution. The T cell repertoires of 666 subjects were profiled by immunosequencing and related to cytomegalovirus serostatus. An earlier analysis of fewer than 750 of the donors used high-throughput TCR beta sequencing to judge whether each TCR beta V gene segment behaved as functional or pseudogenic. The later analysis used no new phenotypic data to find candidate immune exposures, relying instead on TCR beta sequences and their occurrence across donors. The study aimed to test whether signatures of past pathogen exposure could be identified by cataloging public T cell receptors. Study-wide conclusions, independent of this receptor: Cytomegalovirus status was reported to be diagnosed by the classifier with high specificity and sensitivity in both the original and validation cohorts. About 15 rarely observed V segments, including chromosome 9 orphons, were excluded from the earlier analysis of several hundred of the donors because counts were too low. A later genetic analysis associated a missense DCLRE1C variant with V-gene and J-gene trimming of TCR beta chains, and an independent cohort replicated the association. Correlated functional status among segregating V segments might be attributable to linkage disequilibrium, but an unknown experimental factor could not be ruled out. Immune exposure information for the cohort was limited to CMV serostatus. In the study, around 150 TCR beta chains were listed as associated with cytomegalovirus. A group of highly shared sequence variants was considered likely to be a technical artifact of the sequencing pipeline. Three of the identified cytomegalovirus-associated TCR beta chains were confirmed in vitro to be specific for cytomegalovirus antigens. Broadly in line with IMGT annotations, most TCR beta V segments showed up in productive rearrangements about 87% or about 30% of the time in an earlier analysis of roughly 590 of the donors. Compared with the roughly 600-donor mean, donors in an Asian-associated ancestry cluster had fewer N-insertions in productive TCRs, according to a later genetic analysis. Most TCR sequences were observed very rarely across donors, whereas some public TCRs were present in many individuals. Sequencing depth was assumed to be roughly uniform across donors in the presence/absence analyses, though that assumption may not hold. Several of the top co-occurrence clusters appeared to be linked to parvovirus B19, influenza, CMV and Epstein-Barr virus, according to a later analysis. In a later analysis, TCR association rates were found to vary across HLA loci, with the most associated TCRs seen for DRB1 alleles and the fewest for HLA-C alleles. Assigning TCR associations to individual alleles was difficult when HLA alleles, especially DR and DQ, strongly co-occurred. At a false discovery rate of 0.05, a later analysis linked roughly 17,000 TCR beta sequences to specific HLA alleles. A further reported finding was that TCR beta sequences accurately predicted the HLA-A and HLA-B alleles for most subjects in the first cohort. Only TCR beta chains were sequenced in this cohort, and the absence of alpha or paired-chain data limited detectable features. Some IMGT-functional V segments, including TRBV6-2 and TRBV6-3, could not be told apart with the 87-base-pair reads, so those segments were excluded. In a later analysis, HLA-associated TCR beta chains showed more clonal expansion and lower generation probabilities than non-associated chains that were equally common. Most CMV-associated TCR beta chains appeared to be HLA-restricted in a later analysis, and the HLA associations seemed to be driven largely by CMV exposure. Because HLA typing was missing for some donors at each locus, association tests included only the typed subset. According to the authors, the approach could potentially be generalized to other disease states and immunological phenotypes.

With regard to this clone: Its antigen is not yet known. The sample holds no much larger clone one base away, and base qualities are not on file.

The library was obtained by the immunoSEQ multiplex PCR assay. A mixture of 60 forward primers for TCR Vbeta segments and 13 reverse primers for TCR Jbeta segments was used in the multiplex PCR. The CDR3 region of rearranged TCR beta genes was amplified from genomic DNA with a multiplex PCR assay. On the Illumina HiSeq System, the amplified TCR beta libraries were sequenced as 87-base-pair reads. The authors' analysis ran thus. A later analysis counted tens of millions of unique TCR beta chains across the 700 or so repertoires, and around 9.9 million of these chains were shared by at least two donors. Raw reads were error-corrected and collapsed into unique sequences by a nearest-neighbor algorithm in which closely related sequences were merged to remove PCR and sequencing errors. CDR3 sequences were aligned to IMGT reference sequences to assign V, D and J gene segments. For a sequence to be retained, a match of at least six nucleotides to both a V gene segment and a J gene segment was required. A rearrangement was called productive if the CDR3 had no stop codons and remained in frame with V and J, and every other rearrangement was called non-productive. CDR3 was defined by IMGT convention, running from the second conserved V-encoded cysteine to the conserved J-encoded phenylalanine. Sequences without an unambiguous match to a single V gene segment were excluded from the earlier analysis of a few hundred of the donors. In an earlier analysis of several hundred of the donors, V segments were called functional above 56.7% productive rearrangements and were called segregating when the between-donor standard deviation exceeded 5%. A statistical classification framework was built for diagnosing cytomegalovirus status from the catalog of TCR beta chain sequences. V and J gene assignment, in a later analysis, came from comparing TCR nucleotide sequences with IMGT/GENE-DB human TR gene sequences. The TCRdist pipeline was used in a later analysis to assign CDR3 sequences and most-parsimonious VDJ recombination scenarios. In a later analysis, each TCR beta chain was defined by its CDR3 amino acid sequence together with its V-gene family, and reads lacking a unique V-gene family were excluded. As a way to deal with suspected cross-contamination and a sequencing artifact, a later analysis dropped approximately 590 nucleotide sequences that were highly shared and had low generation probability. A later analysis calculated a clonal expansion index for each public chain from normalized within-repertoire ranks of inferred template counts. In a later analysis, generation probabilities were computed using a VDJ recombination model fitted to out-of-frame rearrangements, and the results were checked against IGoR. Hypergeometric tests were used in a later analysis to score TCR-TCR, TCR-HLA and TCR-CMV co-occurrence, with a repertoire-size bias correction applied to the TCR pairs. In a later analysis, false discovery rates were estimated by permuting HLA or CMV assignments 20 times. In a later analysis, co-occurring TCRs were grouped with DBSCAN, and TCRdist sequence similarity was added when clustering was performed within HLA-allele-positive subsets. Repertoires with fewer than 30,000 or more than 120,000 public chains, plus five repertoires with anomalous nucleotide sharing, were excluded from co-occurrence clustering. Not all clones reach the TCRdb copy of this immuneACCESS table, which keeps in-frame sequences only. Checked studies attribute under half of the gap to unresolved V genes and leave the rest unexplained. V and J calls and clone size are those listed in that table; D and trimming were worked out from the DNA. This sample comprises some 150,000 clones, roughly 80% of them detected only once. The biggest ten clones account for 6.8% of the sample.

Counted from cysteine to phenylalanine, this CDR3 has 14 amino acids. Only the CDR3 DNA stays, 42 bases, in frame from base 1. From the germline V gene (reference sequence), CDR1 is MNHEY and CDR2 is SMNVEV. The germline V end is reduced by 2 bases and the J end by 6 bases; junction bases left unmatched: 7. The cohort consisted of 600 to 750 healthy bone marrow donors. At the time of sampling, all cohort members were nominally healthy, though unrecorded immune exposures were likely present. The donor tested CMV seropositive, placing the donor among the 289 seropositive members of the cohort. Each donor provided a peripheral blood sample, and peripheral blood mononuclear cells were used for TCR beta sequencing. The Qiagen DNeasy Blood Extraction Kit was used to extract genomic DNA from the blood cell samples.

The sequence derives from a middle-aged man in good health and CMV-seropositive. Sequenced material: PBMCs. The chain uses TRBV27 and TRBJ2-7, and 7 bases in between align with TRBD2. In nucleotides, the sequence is TGTGCCAGCAGTTTAAGTACAGGCGGGGGCGAGCAGTACTTC. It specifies CASSLSTGGGEQYF.